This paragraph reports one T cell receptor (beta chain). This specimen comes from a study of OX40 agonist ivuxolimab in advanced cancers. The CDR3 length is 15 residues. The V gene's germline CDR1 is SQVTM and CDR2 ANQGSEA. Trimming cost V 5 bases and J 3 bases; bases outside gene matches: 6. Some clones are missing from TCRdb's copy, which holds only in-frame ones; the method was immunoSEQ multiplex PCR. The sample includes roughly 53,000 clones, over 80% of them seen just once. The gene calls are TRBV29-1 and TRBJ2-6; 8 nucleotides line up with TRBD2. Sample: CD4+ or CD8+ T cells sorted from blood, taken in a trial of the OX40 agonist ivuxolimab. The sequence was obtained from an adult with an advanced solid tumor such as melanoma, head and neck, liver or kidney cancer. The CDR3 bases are TGCAGCGTTCGCCTAGCGGGTATTGGGGCCAACGTCCTGACTTTC. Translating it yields CSVRLAGIGANVLTF.